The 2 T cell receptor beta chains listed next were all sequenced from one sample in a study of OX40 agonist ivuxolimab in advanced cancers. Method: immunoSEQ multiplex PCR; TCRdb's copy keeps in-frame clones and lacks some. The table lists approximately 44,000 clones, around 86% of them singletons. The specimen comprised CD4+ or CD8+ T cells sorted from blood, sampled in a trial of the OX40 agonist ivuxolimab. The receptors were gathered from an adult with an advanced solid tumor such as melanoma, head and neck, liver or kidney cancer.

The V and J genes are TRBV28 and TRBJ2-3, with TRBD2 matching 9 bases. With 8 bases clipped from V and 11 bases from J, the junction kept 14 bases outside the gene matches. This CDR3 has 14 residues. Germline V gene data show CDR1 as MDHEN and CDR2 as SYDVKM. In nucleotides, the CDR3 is TGTGCCAGCTCTAGGGTAGCGGGGGCCTCTGGGCAGTATTTT. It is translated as CASSRVAGASGQYF.

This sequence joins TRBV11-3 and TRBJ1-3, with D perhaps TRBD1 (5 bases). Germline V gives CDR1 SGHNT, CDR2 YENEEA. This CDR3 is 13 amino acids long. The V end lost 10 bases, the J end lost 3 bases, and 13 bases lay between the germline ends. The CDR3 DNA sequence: TGTGCCACCTCCGCGGGGGATGGAAACACCATATATTTT. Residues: CATSAGDGNTIYF.